This T cell receptor beta chain was identified during a study of T cells in Graves' hyperthyroidism and ophthalmopathy. Study-wide context: Sampling of peripheral blood happened at initial diagnosis, prior to any treatment. Study-level findings and limits: In the blood, most expanded thyroid clonotypes above 0.001 appeared as well.

Any patient presenting with uncontrolled infection, other autoimmune disease, pregnancy or lactation was left out. This sample holds PBMCs from 10 ml fresh peripheral blood. The CDR3 loop spans 12 amino acids. V lost 3 bases, J lost 5 bases, and 4 bases lay in between. CDR1 LNHDA and CDR2 SQIVND come from the germline V gene (reference sequence). This clonotype was counted at least ten times. Its target is not known. Amplification of TCR beta CDR3 regions was performed using RNA transcripts as template. The HTBI primer set was used in a first-round RT-PCR of the TCR CDR3. TCRdb analysed the multiplex PCR reads with MiXCR anew, one entry per CDR3 protein. The sample shows 340,000 or so distinct CDR3 sequences, approximately 22% of them seen only once.

V usage is TRBV19 and J usage is TRBJ2-2; no reliable D call. The receptor comes from a woman between 45 and 60 years old with Graves' hyperthyroidism. Sequencing was done on a sample of blood. CDR3 protein: CASSIRTGELFF. CDR3 DNA: TGTGCCAGTAGTATTAGGACCGGGGAGCTGTTTTTT. Based on the CDR3 plus reference TRBV19 and TRBJ2-2, the full variable domain is DGGITQSPKYLFRKEGQNVTLSCEQNLNHDAMYWYRQDPGQGLRLIYYSQIVNDFQKGDIAEGYSVSREKKESFPLTVTSAQKNPTAFYLCASSIRTGELFFGEGSRLTVL.